The present entry profiles one TCR beta chain with its context. The CDR3 loop spans 10 amino acids. Germline CDR1 SQVTM, CDR2 ANQGSEA. V dropped 7 bases and J dropped 3 bases, with 5 bases sitting between them. Reverse transcription of roughly 0.5 to 1 ug RNA was performed with random hexamers. Each CDR3 protein is one row after TCRdb ran MiXCR on the immunoSEQ multiplex PCR reads. Of some 110,000 distinct CDR3 sequences listed, 90% to 95% are singletons. These data originate in a study of CD8 T cells in Susac syndrome. The sample consisted of CD8+ T cells from PBMCs. The chain is built from TRBV29-1 and TRBJ2-3; no reliable D call. The source of this sequence is a human donor with Susac syndrome. For the CDR3, the DNA is TGCAGCGACAATACAGATACGCAGTATTTT. This sequence encodes CSDNTDTQYF.